Presented here are 10 T cell receptor beta chains from one specimen sequenced in a study of blood T cell repertoires in COVID-19. TCRdb's table, derived via immunoSEQ multiplex PCR, lists solely in-frame clones and lacks some. The repertoire includes around 320,000 clones, approximately 88% of them detected once, and 6.9% sits in the top ten. Specimen: peripheral blood. All receptors come from a woman aged 30 to 39 who had recovered from COVID-19.

The chain joins TRBV5-1 to TRBJ2-7; D is unresolved. The germline V and J ends were trimmed by 4 bases and 5 bases, with 13 bases remaining between them. The CDR3 runs to 13 residues. Germline CDR1 SGHRS, CDR2 YFSETQ. CDR3 sequence: CASSPGWAHEQYF. In DNA, the CDR3 is TGCGCCAGCAGCCCAGGATGGGCCCACGAGCAGTACTTC.

This clone appeared a few times. This sequence joins TRBV27 and TRBJ1-6; no firm D call. Germline CDR1 and CDR2: MNHEY and SMNVEV (reference sequence). CDR3 length: 14 amino acids. V was clipped by 7 bases and J by 0 bases, with 7 bases between them. CDR3 nucleotide sequence: TGTGCCAGCACCCTTCTCTCCTATAATTCACCCCTCCACTTT. This codes for CASTLLSYNSPLHF.

The V gene is TRBV3-1 (or the pseudogene TRBV3-2), the J gene TRBJ2-1; D is possibly TRBD1 (5 bases). Trimming removed 7 bases at V and 5 bases at J, with 15 bases between. This CDR3 spans 14 amino acids. Germline V gene data show CDR1 as LGHDT and CDR2 as YNNKEL (reference sequence). The CDR3 here is CASTQQGTNNEQFF. The CDR3 DNA reads TGTGCCAGCACCCAGCAGGGCACCAACAATGAGCAGTTCTTC.

The table lists this clone with a count of one. The chain uses TRBV2 and TRBJ1-2; a possible D gene is TRBD1 (5 bases). The CDR3 has 13 amino acids. Trimming shortened V by 5 bases and J by 2 bases, and 9 bases separated the two germline ends. Germline-derived CDR1 and CDR2 are SNHLY and FYNNEI. The CDR3 spells CASSPQVNYGYTF. Written as DNA, the CDR3 is TGTGCCAGCAGTCCACAGGTCAACTATGGCTACACCTTC. Combining the CDR3 with reference TRBV2 and TRBJ1-2 gives the whole variable domain EPEVTQTPSHQVTQMGQEVILRCVPISNHLYFYWYRQILGQKVEFLVSFYNNEISEKSEIFDDQFSVERPDGSNFTLKIRSTKLEDSAMYFCASSPQVNYGYTFGSGTRLTVV.

This clone occurred a few times. The V call is TRBV30, the J call TRBJ2-7; tentatively, D is TRBD2 (7 bases). Trimming removed 2 bases at V and 6 bases at J, with 14 bases between. Per the germline V gene, CDR1 is GTSNPN and CDR2 is SVGIG (reference sequence). This CDR3 has 13 residues. The CDR3 nucleotides are TGTGCCTGGAGTACTGGGGGGGCGGGCGAGCAGTACTTC. Protein product: CAWSTGGAGEQYF.

The CDR3 DNA is TGTGCCAGCAGCTTAGAGGCTAGTCTCGATGAGCAGTTCTTC. This gives the protein CASSLEASLDEQFF. The chain is built from TRBV11-3 and TRBJ2-1; D is unresolved. The V gene's germline CDR1 is SGHNT and CDR2 YENEEA. This CDR3 has 14 residues. V was shortened by 0 bases and J by 8 bases, with 11 bases between the two germline ends. Full variable domain (remainder filled in from reference TRBV11-3 and TRBJ2-1): EAGVVQSPRYKIIEKKQPVAFWCNPISGHNTLYWYLQNLGQGPELLIRYENEEAVDDSQLPKDRFSAERLKGVDSTLKIQPAELGDSAVYLCASSLEASLDEQFFGPGTRLTVL.

The J gene is TRBJ2-1, the V gene TRBV4-1; 11 nucleotides align to TRBD1. Per the germline V gene, CDR1 is MGHRA and CDR2 is YSYEKL. The CDR3 extends over 17 amino acids. Germline trimming cut 4 bases from V and 2 bases from J; bases unmatched to any gene: 7. Here the CDR3 reads CASSRPRTGGPYNEQFF. As DNA, the CDR3 is TGCGCCAGCAGCCGGCCTCGGACAGGGGGCCCCTACAATGAGCAGTTCTTC.

This clone has a single count. The V and J genes are TRBV7-8 and TRBJ2-1; D gene ambiguous. Trimming removed 1 base at V and 6 bases at J, with 10 bases between. Looked up from germline, CDR1 is SGHVS and CDR2 is FQNEAQ. The CDR3 length is 14 residues. The CDR3: CASSLELGTNEQFF. CDR3 DNA: TGTGCCAGCAGCTTAGAGCTAGGTACCAATGAGCAGTTCTTC.

This chain joins TRBV28 and TRBJ2-7; perhaps TRBD2 as D (5 bases). The CDR3 contains 18 residues. The V end was cut by 3 bases, the J end by 0 bases, with 21 bases between. The germline V gene encodes CDR1 MDHEN and CDR2 SYDVKM. CDR3 nucleotides: TGTGCCAGCAGTTTCCCCCTTGTGCGTCCTGGGAGCTCCTACGAGCAGTACTTC. Protein product: CASSFPLVRPGSSYEQYF. Supplemented by reference TRBV28 and TRBJ2-7, the full variable domain reads DVKVTQSSRYLVKRTGEKVFLECVQDMDHENMFWYRQDPGLGLRLIYFSYDVKMKEKGDIPEGYSVSREKKERFSLILESASTNQTSMYLCASSFPLVRPGSSYEQYFGPGTRLTVT.

In DNA, the CDR3 is TGTGCCAGCAGCTTAGCCAGGGACAGGACCCCCTCTGGGGCCAACGTCCTGACTTTC. It translates to CASSLARDRTPSGANVLTF. The rearrangement links TRBV7-8 to TRBJ2-6; 8 nucleotides agree with TRBD1. V shed 0 bases, J shed 0 bases, and the junction held 7 bases outside the gene matches. The CDR3 has 19 residues. Per germline, CDR1 SGHVS and CDR2 FQNEAQ.